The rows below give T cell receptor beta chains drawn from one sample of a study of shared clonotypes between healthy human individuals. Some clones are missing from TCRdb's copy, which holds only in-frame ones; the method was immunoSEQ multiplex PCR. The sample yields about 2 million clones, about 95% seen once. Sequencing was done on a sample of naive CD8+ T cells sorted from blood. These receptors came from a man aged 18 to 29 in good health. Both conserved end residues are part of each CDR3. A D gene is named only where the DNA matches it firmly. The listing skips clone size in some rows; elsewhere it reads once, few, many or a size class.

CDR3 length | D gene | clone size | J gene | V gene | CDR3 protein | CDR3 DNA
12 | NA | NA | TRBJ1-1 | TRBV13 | CASSLFSYEAFF | TGTGCCAGCAGCCTCTTTTCGTATGAAGCTTTCTTT
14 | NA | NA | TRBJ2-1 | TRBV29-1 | CSVEVGNKYNEQFF | TGCAGCGTTGAGGTAGGCAACAAGTACAATGAGCAGTTCTTC
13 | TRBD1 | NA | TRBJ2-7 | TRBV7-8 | CASSETGGYEQYF | TGTGCCAGCAGCGAAACAGGGGGCTACGAGCAGTACTTC
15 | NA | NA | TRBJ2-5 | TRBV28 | CASSLYGLFQETQYF | TGTGCCAGCAGTTTATATGGCCTATTTCAAGAGACCCAGTACTTC
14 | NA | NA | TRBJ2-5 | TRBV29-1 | CSVEARGAEETQYF | TGCAGCGTTGAAGCTAGGGGGGCTGAGGAGACCCAGTACTTC
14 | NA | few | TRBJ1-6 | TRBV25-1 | CASSTSGFDSPLHF | TGTGCCAGTTCGACCTCAGGCTTTGACTCACCCCTCCACTTT
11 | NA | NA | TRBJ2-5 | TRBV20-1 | CSARGDLSQYF | TGCAGTGCTAGAGGAGACTTGTCCCAGTACTTC
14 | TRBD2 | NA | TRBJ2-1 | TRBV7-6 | CASSLTSGDNEQFF | TGTGCCAGCAGCTTGACTAGCGGAGACAATGAGCAGTTCTTC
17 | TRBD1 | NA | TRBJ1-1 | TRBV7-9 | CASSLGGGQGANYEAFF | TGTGCCAGCAGCTTAGGCGGGGGACAGGGGGCAAATTATGAAGCTTTCTTT
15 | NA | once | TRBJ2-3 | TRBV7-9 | CASSPPPTGPDTQYF | TGTGCCAGCAGCCCCCCCCCGACAGGCCCAGATACGCAGTATTTT
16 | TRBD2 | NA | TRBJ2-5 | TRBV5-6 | CASSFSLAGFQETQYF | TGTGCCAGCAGCTTCTCTCTAGCGGGATTTCAAGAGACCCAGTACTTC
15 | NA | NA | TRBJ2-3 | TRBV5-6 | CASSGAVILTDTQYF | TGTGCCAGCAGCGGGGCGGTCATCCTTACAGATACGCAGTATTTT
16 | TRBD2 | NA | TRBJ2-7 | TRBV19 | CASSAGLAGGRYEQYF | TGTGCCAGTAGTGCGGGACTAGCGGGAGGACGCTACGAGCAGTACTTC
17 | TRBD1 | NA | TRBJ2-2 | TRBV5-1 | CASSLVQGALNTGELFF | TGCGCCAGCAGCTTGGTTCAGGGGGCCCTTAACACCGGGGAGCTGTTTTTT
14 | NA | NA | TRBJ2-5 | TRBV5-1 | CASSSLGFPKDQYF | TGCGCCAGCAGCTCCCTGGGGTTTCCCAAGGACCAGTACTTC
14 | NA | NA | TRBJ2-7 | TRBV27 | CASKEGGSAYEQYF | TGTGCCAGCAAGGAGGGTGGCTCAGCCTACGAGCAGTACTTC
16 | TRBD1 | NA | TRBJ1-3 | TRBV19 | CASTPLTGSSGNTIYF | TGTGCCAGTACCCCACTGACAGGGTCCTCTGGAAACACCATATATTTT
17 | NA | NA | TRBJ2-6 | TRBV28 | CASSSPVGDSGANVLTF | TGTGCCAGCAGTTCCCCCGTGGGGGACTCTGGGGCCAACGTCCTGACTTTC
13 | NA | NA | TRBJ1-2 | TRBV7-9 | CASSIGGDYGYTF | TGTGCCAGCAGCATCGGAGGGGACTATGGCTACACCTTC
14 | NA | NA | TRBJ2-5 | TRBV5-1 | CASSYGQGQETQYF | TGCGCCAGCAGCTATGGGCAGGGGCAAGAGACCCAGTACTTC
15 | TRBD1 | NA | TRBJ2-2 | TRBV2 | CASSLGQRNTGEPFF | TGTGCCAGCAGCTTGGGACAGCGGAACACCGGGGAGCCGTTTTTT
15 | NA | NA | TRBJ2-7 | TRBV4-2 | CASSQVATPEYEQYF | TGTGCCAGCAGCCAAGTTGCGACTCCGGAATACGAGCAGTACTTC
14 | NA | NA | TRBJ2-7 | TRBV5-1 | CASSLRQGAHEQYF | TGCGCCAGCAGCTTGAGGCAGGGTGCTCACGAGCAGTACTTC
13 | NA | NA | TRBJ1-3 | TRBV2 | CASSGGSGNTIYF | TGTGCCAGCAGTGGGGGTTCTGGAAACACCATATATTTT
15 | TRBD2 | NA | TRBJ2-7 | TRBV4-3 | CASSLLAGGPYEQYF | TGCGCCAGCAGCCTCCTAGCGGGAGGCCCCTACGAGCAGTACTTC